This T cell receptor beta chain was identified during a study of CD8+ T cells in alopecia areata. Trimming removed 4 bases from V and 3 bases from J, with 9 bases in between. Germline V gene sequence: CDR1 SQVTM, CDR2 ANQGSEA. This CDR3 comprises 12 residues. Treatment noted: oral pan-JAK inhibitor, 5-10 mg twice daily. This clone occurred a few times. Its specificity is not known. Overall study findings and caveats: Scalp clonality and expanded CD8+ clones among the top 100 were significantly decreased by tofacitinib.

cDNA prepared by RNA extraction and subsequent reverse transcription served as the template for sequencing. Clones were read by immunoSEQ multiplex PCR, and TCRdb kept only the in-frame ones, dropping some. Of 150,000 to 200,000 clones listed, over 55% are singletons. The starting material was CD4+ T cells sorted from blood, obtained at week 24, from a patient treated with tofacitinib. The clonotype comes from a human donor with alopecia areata. The J gene is TRBJ1-1, the V gene TRBV29-1; no clear D. The CDR3: CSVVREYTEAFF. The CDR3 DNA reads TGCAGCGTTGTTCGGGAGTACACTGAAGCTTTCTTT.